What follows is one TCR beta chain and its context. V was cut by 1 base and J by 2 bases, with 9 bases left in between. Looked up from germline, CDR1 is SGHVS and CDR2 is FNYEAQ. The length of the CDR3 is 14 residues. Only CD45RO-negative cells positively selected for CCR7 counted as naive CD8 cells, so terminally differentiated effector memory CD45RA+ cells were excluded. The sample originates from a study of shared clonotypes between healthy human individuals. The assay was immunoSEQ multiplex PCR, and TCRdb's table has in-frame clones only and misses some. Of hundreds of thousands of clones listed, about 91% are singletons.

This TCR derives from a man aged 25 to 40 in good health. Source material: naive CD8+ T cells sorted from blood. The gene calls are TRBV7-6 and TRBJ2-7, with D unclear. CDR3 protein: CASSLGFNTYEQYF. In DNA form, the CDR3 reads TGTGCCAGCAGCTTAGGATTCAACACCTACGAGCAGTACTTC.